Each of the 13 T cell receptor beta chains below was sequenced from the same sample in a study of blood T cells in healthy people across ages. For the second PCR, which ran for roughly 7 to 11 cycles, a sample-barcoded 5' primer and a J-beta primer mix were used. TCRdb re-analysed the 5' RACE reads in MiXCR, keeping a single row per CDR3 protein. The repertoire has 600,000 to 900,000 distinct CDR3 sequences, 20% to 30% of them found once; the top ten carry over 2.5%. The same sample was also studied in work on T cells of mothers and their children.

The sample consisted of blood. Every receptor here comes from a boy under 18 in good health.

This clonotype was seen more than once but under ten times. J is TRBJ1-2 and V is TRBV5-1; D not certain. V lost 1 base, J lost 6 bases, and 10 bases lay in between. Germline lookup yields CDR1 SGHRS and CDR2 YFSETQ. The CDR3 covers 13 residues. CDR3 in amino acids: CASSLRSENGYTF. The DNA of the CDR3 is TGCGCCAGCAGCTTGAGGTCAGAGAATGGCTACACCTTC.

This clonotype was found once. The chain links TRBV5-1 to TRBJ1-3; no definite D call. Germline-derived CDR1 and CDR2 are SGHRS and YFSETQ. V was pared by 0 bases and J by 1 base, with 11 bases between. CDR3 length: 16 residues. CDR3 residues: CASSLDALGSGNTIYF. The CDR3 nucleotides read TGCGCCAGCAGCTTGGATGCGCTGGGATCTGGAAACACCATATATTTT. The full variable domain, its missing parts supplied by reference TRBV5-1 and TRBJ1-3, is KAGVTQTPRYLIKTRGQQVTLSCSPISGHRSVSWYQQTPGQGLQFLFEYFSETQRNKGNFPGRFSGRQFSNSRSEMNVSTLELGDSALYLCASSLDALGSGNTIYFGEGSWLTVV.

The table lists this clonotype with a few counts. The rearrangement uses TRBV2 and TRBJ1-4; D is unresolved. Trimming shortened V by 4 bases and J by 3 bases, and 6 bases separated the two germline ends. Germline V CDR1 and CDR2: SNHLY, FYNNEI. CDR3 size: 13 residues. Here the CDR3 reads CASSGGSNEKLFF. In nucleotides, the CDR3 is TGTGCCAGCAGTGGGGGTTCTAATGAAAAACTGTTTTTT.

The chain combines TRBV14 with TRBJ2-5; D unclear. The V end lost 4 bases, the J end lost 6 bases, and 15 bases lay between the germline ends. Germline CDR1 SGHDN, CDR2 FVKESK. The CDR3 totals 14 residues. CDR3 protein: CASSPSQNVKTQYF. In DNA, the CDR3 is TGTGCCAGCAGCCCCTCTCAGAACGTAAAGACCCAGTACTTC.

This clonotype showed up just a few times. CDR3 DNA sequence: TGTGCCACCAGCAGCCGTGGGAACACTGAAGCTTTCTTT. Translating it yields CATSSRGNTEAFF. The chain has TRBV15 and TRBJ1-1; D is undetermined. The CDR3 loop spans 13 amino acids. CDR1 and CDR2 from the germline V gene are LNHNV and YYDKDF (reference sequence). Trimming took 3 bases from V and 1 from J, leaving 6 bases between them.

V is TRBV18 and J is TRBJ2-3; a possible D gene is TRBD2 (5 bases). There are 16 residues in the CDR3. Germline assignment: CDR1 KGHSH and CDR2 LQKENI. V lost 0 bases, J lost 1 base, and 11 bases lay in between. The CDR3 DNA is TGTGCCAGCTCACCACCGGCTAGCAGGCGCACAGATACGCAGTATTTT. This encodes CASSPPASRRTDTQYF.

This rearrangement joins TRBV19 to TRBJ2-4; unclear D gene. The length of the CDR3 is 14 residues. In germline, CDR1 is LNHDA, CDR2 SQIVND (reference sequence). V was clipped by 4 bases and J by 3 bases, with 10 bases between them. In DNA form, the CDR3 reads TGTGCCAGTAGTACGGACGGAAGCAAAAACATTCAGTACTTC. It translates to CASSTDGSKNIQYF.

A few counts support this clonotype. The CDR3 spells CASSFTSRDRGETQYF. The DNA of the CDR3 is TGCGCCAGCAGCTTTACGTCGAGGGACAGAGGAGAGACCCAGTACTTC. This chain uses TRBV5-1 with TRBJ2-5, with TRBD1 matching 7 bases. The CDR3 sequence is 16 residues long. The germline CDR1 and CDR2 sequences are SGHRS and YFSETQ. With 2 bases clipped from V and 4 bases from J, the junction kept 11 bases outside the gene matches.

This clonotype was counted at least ten times. The V call is TRBV5-1, the J call TRBJ2-7; perhaps TRBD1 as D (6 bases). This CDR3 comprises 13 residues. V lost 2 bases, J lost 5 bases, and 11 bases lay in between. In germline, CDR1 is SGHRS, CDR2 YFSETQ. This CDR3 is CASSFTGTHEQYF. In DNA form, the CDR3 reads TGCGCCAGCAGCTTTACAGGGACCCACGAGCAGTACTTC.

This sequence joins TRBV19 and TRBJ1-6, with no clear D. The V gene's germline CDR1 is LNHDA and CDR2 SQIVND (reference sequence). This CDR3 region has 15 residues. V was trimmed by 5 bases and J by 6 bases, leaving 14 bases between them. In DNA form, the CDR3 reads TGTGCCAGTAGTCCCCGATGGGATCGTAATTCACCCCTCCACTTT. Translation gives CASSPRWDRNSPLHF.

As to this clonotype: Just one base apart from a much larger clone, this may be a read error. The chain joins TRBV6-1 to TRBJ2-6, with 7 bases fitting TRBD1. This CDR3 has 15 amino acids. Unmatched junction bases numbered 6, after V lost 8 bases and J lost 2 bases. CDR1 and CDR2 (germline): MNHNS, SASEGT. CDR3 sequence reads: CASCPDRAGANVLTF. Written as DNA, the CDR3 is TGTGCCAGCTGCCCCGACAGGGCTGGGGCCAACGTCCTGACTTTC.

This rearrangement joins TRBV6-1 to TRBJ2-7, with TRBD2 matching 7 bases. Germline V gene lookup returns CDR1 MNHNS and CDR2 SASEGT. The CDR3 runs to 17 residues. J was trimmed by 0 bases and V by 4 bases; bases with no gene match: 12. CDR3 bases: TGTGCCAGCAGTGCTGGAGGGAGGGCAGGAAGCTCCTACGAGCAGTACTTC. It encodes CASSAGGRAGSSYEQYF.

This clonotype was seen more than once but under ten times. This chain links TRBV7-9 with TRBJ1-2; 7 bases fit TRBD1. The CDR3 runs 11 residues. Germline-derived CDR1 and CDR2 are SEHNR and FQNEAQ (reference sequence). V was clipped by 5 bases and J by 9 bases; unmatched bases: 3. The CDR3: CASSPGGSYTF. The CDR3 coding sequence is TGTGCCAGCAGCCCAGGGGGTAGCTACACCTTC. Full variable domain (remainder filled in from reference TRBV7-9 and TRBJ1-2): DTGVSQNPRHKITKRGQNVTFRCDPISEHNRLYWYRQTLGQGPEFLTYFQNEAQLEKSRLLSDRFSAERPKGSFSTLEIQRTEQGDSAMYLCASSPGGSYTFGSGTRLTVV.